This TCR beta chain was observed in a study of shared T cell receptors in the human thymus. Assay: immunoSEQ multiplex PCR; the TCRdb copy retains only in-frame clones and omits some. The table includes some 660,000 clones, 87% detected once. The CDR3 runs 15 residues. Germline CDR1 reads MGHRA; CDR2 reads YSYEKL. The V end lost 2 bases, the J end lost 2 bases, and 13 bases lay between the germline ends. In addition, the sample was reused for a study of human thymus T cells. That publication notes: Healthy Finnish infants undergoing corrective surgery for congenital heart defects provided the donor material. Thymus specimens were resections from corrective heart surgery. Apparent bias marked the V and J gene usage of thymic and blood repertoires. Related studies found that unrelated individuals share highly overlapping thymic repertoires.

Sample: thymocytes. The V call is TRBV4-1, the J call TRBJ2-7; D is undetermined. The origin of this receptor is a boy under two years old with a congenital heart defect. CDR3 amino acids: CASSQYVTRTYEQYF. In DNA form, the CDR3 reads TGCGCCAGCAGCCAATATGTGACACGCACCTACGAGCAGTACTTC.